This T cell receptor (beta chain) is drawn from a study of OX40 agonist ivuxolimab in advanced cancers. At the level of the study: Participants could have had prior anti-PD-1, anti-PD-L1 or anti-CTLA-4 therapy, and around 40% had some. Partial responses were achieved by three patients: one hepatocellular carcinoma, two cutaneous melanoma.

V dropped 3 bases and J dropped 4; count of bases not matched to a gene: 6. The germline gives CDR1 SGHRS, CDR2 YFSETQ. The CDR3 contains 15 residues. Profiled with immunoSEQ multiplex PCR; TCRdb holds only in-frame clones, not every one. In the table there are around 50,000 clones, about 81% of which are singletons. The clonotype comes from an adult with an advanced solid tumor such as melanoma, head and neck, liver or kidney cancer. The V call is TRBV5-1, the J call TRBJ1-4; 7 bases fit TRBD1. The starting material was CD4+ or CD8+ T cells sorted from blood, obtained in a trial of the OX40 agonist ivuxolimab. The CDR3 is CASSSDRALNEKLFF. CDR3 sequence (DNA): TGCGCCAGCAGCTCCGACAGGGCCCTTAATGAAAAACTGTTTTTT.